The table lists the clone carrying this T cell receptor beta chain with a few counts. Its specificity is unknown. TCRdb reprocessed the reads via MiXCR and lists one record per CDR3 protein. The table includes a few hundred thousand distinct CDR3 sequences, just under 30% detected once. This entry comes from a study of T cell repertoires in cytomegalovirus infection. Study-level background: Signatures in public TCR beta sequences pointed to both CMV infection and matching HLA type.

CDR3 length equals 13 residues. CDR1 is LGHNT, CDR2 FRNRAP, per germline. Trimming pared 1 base from V and 5 bases from J, leaving 8 bases between. The V call is TRBV12-5, the J call TRBJ1-1; D is unresolved. Sequencing used cultured PBMCs, obtained from culture after CMV antigen stimulation. The sequence was obtained from a human donor in good health (CMV status not recorded). Some clones in this sample may be carry-over from other donors' samples. This CDR3 is CASGLEEGTEAFF. The CDR3 DNA follows: TGTGCTAGTGGTTTGGAAGAGGGTACTGAAGCTTTCTTT.